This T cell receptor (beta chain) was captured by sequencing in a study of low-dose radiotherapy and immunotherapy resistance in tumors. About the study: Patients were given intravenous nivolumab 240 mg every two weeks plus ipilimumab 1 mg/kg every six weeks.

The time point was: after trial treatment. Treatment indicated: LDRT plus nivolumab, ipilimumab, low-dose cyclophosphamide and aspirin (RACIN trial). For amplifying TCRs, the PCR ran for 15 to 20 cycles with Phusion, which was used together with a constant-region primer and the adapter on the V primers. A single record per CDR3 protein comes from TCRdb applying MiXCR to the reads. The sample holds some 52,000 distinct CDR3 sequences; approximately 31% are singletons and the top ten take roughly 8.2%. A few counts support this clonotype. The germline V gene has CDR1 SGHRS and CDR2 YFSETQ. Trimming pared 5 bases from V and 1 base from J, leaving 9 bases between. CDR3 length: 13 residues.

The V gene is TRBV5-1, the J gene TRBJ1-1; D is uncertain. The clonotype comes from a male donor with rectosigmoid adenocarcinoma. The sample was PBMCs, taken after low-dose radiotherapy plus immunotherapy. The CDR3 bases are TGCGCCAGCAGAGTACAGCCGAACACTGAAGCTTTCTTT. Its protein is CASRVQPNTEAFF.